Presented here are 21 T cell receptor beta chains from one specimen sequenced in a study of identical twins. Each CDR3 protein gets one entry after TCRdb re-called the 5' RACE reads with MiXCR. This table holds 1.5 million or so distinct CDR3 sequences, roughly 35% found once. The sample was cord blood. The receptors here all came from a newborn girl in good health.

This clonotype has a handful of counts. The chain joins TRBV7-2 to TRBJ2-7; D possibly corresponds to TRBD2 (5 bases). The end of the DNA is better explained by TRBJ2-5, so the J call may be wrong. The germline CDR1 and CDR2 sequences are SGHTA and FQGNSA. The CDR3 is made up of 14 amino acids. In DNA form, the CDR3 reads TGTGCCAGCAGCTCTTTACGGGAAGTAGAGACCCAGTACTTC. Amino acids: CASSSLREVETQYF.

J is TRBJ2-3 and V is TRBV24-1, with TRBD1 identical over 9 bases. V was pared by 7 bases and J by 5 bases, with 9 bases of the junction left unmatched. This CDR3 region has 15 residues. Germline values: CDR1 KGHDR, CDR2 SFDVKD. The CDR3 coding sequence is TGTGCCACCAGGGGGACAGGGTCTACCGAAGATACGCAGTATTTT. This sequence encodes CATRGTGSTEDTQYF.

The chain employs TRBV5-5 and TRBJ2-3, with 7 nucleotides matching TRBD2. Germline V gene lookup returns CDR1 SGHKS and CDR2 YYEKEE (reference sequence). The CDR3 spans 20 residues. V shed 3 bases and J 2 bases; nucleotides not matched to a gene: 21. The CDR3 sequence is CASSSPGLLVLYLTTDTQYF. CDR3 bases: TGTGCCAGCAGCTCGCCGGGACTACTTGTGTTATATCTAACCACAGATACGCAGTATTTT.

This clonotype was observed a few times. V is TRBV7-9 and J is TRBJ1-2, with a tentative D call TRBD1 (5 bases). V lost 3 bases to trimming and J lost 4 bases, with 9 bases between them. This CDR3 has 13 amino acids. Germline CDR1 and CDR2: SEHNR and FQNEAQ (reference sequence). The CDR3 sequence: CASSLHGTYGYTF. CDR3 coding DNA: TGTGCCAGCAGCTTGCATGGGACCTATGGCTACACCTTC.

A few counts support this clonotype. This rearrangement joins TRBV14 to TRBJ2-1; TRBD2 agrees at 14 bases. The germline CDR1 and CDR2 sequences are SGHDN and FVKESK. The J segment lost 7 bases and the V segment lost 1 base, leaving 9 bases of the junction unmatched. CDR3 length: 18 residues. The CDR3 reads CASSQGLAGGPSRNEQFF. In nucleotides, the CDR3 is TGTGCCAGCAGCCAAGGACTAGCGGGAGGGCCCTCGCGGAATGAGCAGTTCTTC.

In its sample, this clonotype was seen a few times. This chain connects TRBV5-1 to TRBJ2-7; TRBD2 matches 8 bases. The CDR3 extends over 17 amino acids. V lost 0 bases and J lost 0; bases outside the gene matches: 8. CDR1 is SGHRS, CDR2 YFSETQ, per germline. The DNA of the CDR3 is TGCGCCAGCAGCTTGGCCGCTCAGGGACTAGTCTCCTACGAGCAGTACTTC. This translates into CASSLAAQGLVSYEQYF.

This chain joins TRBV12-3 or TRBV12-4 and TRBJ2-4, with TRBD1 as a possible D gene (6 bases). The CDR3 consists of 14 residues. V lost 5 bases, J lost 2 bases, and 10 bases lay in between. The CDR3 DNA follows: TGTGCCAGCAGTACCACAGGGACCAAAAACATTCAGTACTTC. This encodes CASSTTGTKNIQYF.

As concerns this clonotype: One junction end does not reproduce the germline sequence, and a read error may be involved. This rearrangement joins TRBV5-1 to TRBJ2-3; D ambiguous. The CDR3 runs to 16 residues. Looked up from germline, CDR1 is SGHRS and CDR2 is YFSETQ. The CDR3 spells CAGSLTPRQFTDTQYF. In DNA form, the CDR3 reads TGCGCCGGCAGCTTAACCCCACGACAATTCACAGATACGCAGTATTTT.

This clonotype came up a few times. The CDR3 here is CASSLGRKGPYEQYF. The CDR3 DNA sequence: TGTGCCAGCAGCTTGGGGAGGAAAGGACCGTACGAGCAGTACTTC. V usage is TRBV5-6 and J usage is TRBJ2-4, with D perhaps matching TRBD2 (5 bases). Matching the DNA end better, TRBJ2-7 makes the J call doubtful. The germline V gene encodes CDR1 SGHDT and CDR2 YYEEEE. CDR3 length: 15 amino acids.

This chain uses TRBV6-6 with TRBJ1-5; 8 bases align to TRBD1. In germline, CDR1 is MNHNY, CDR2 SVGAGI (reference sequence). J gave up 3 bases and V 6 bases, and 7 bases lay outside the gene matches. The CDR3 consists of 15 residues. Here the CDR3 reads CASREGQDYNQPQHF. As DNA, the CDR3 is TGTGCCAGCAGAGAGGGACAGGATTACAATCAGCCCCAGCATTTT.

This clonotype was seen a handful of times. The CDR3 DNA is TGTGCCAGCAGCTTAGCTCCGGGACTAGCAAAAGAGCAGTTCTTC. It translates to CASSLAPGLAKEQFF. The chain couples TRBV7-9 to TRBJ2-1; 9 bases line up with TRBD2. The CDR3 is 15 amino acids. The ends lost 0 bases at V and 10 bases at J; junction bases unmatched: 7. Germline values: CDR1 SEHNR, CDR2 FQNEAQ (reference sequence).

A few counts support this clonotype. The J gene is TRBJ1-4, the V gene TRBV29-1; D unresolved. Germline loops: CDR1 SQVTM, CDR2 ANQGSEA. The CDR3 covers 11 residues. V lost 2 bases and J lost 13, with 11 bases in between. The CDR3 region has the DNA TGCAGCGTTGAACGGGGAGGAGGACTGTTTTTT. It specifies CSVERGGGLFF.

This chain joins TRBV29-1 and TRBJ1-4; D is perhaps TRBD1 (5 bases). This CDR3 has 12 amino acids. Germline V lookup: CDR1 SQVTM, CDR2 ANQGSEA. The V and J ends lost 4 bases and 6 bases respectively, with 9 bases between them. CDR3 residues: CSVAGYDEKLFF. The CDR3 DNA reads as TGCAGCGTTGCAGGGTACGATGAAAAACTGTTTTTT.

J is TRBJ2-5 and V is TRBV5-1; the match to TRBD2 covers 7 bases. Germline V CDR1 and CDR2: SGHRS, YFSETQ. The trim removed 0 bases at V and 10 bases at J, leaving 6 bases unmatched. This CDR3 is built from 13 residues. The CDR3 is CASSLDVRGDQYF. The CDR3 DNA reads as TGCGCCAGCAGCTTGGATGTTCGGGGGGACCAGTACTTC.

With regard to this clonotype: The conserved phenylalanine or tryptophan normally closing the CDR3 is absent here, so this likely arose from a read error. The chain carries TRBV5-1 and TRBJ1-2; D is undetermined. The CDR3 covers 14 residues. Germline V lookup: CDR1 SGHRS, CDR2 YFSETQ. Trimming stripped 0 bases from V and 2 bases from J, with 8 bases between. Here the CDR3 reads CASSLDGRNYGYTL. The CDR3 nucleotides read TGCGCCAGCAGCTTGGACGGCAGGAACTATGGCTACACCTTA.

This chain joins TRBV10-3 and TRBJ2-5; the D gene is possibly TRBD2 (5 bases). TRBJ2-7 matches the DNA end more closely, so the J call is doubtful. The CDR3 extends over 12 amino acids. From germline, CDR1 is ENHRY and CDR2 SYGVKD. The CDR3 spells CAIREAPYEQYF. Here the CDR3 DNA reads TGTGCCATCAGGGAGGCCCCCTACGAGCAGTACTTC.

The rearrangement links TRBV5-6 to TRBJ2-5, with 12 bases that match TRBD2. The junction had 3 bases not matched to a gene; V was cut back by 2 bases and J by 1 base. The V gene's germline CDR1 is SGHDT and CDR2 YYEEEE. The CDR3 has 16 amino acids. The CDR3 coding sequence is TGTGCCAGCAGCTTTCGACTAGCGGGGGCCCAAGAGACCCAGTACTTC. This sequence encodes CASSFRLAGAQETQYF.

The chain links TRBV28 to TRBJ1-2, with D hard to call. The CDR3 sequence is 12 residues long. The V gene lost 6 bases and the J gene lost 10 bases, with 15 bases spanning the gap. Germline V gene data show CDR1 as MDHEN and CDR2 as SYDVKM. The CDR3 region has the DNA TGTGCCAGCAGCCTTGCGGGGTATTCCTACACCTTC. This codes for CASSLAGYSYTF.

In the case of this clonotype: A read error may account for a junction end that differs from germline. The chain uses TRBV12-3 or TRBV12-4 and TRBJ2-1; D gene unclear. The CDR3 extends over 13 amino acids. CDR3 amino acids: CASSSGSYDEQFF. DNA for the CDR3: TGTGCCAGCAGTTCGGGTAGCTACGATGAGCAGTTCTTC.

CDR3 in amino acids: CASSLSPPGLDHTEQFF. For the CDR3, the DNA is TGTGCCAGCAGCTTAAGTCCCCCGGGACTAGATCACACTGAGCAGTTCTTC. The genes are TRBV7-2 and TRBJ2-1; 8 bases agree with TRBD2. The CDR3 is 17 residues long. The germline V gene has CDR1 SGHTA and CDR2 FQGNSA. J gave up 9 bases and V 2 bases, and 15 bases lay outside the gene matches.

The J gene is TRBJ2-7, the V gene TRBV30; D is unclear. Germline CDR1 is GTSNPN and CDR2 is SVGIG (reference sequence). Trimming took off 3 bases at V and 3 bases at J, with 6 bases between the two ends. The CDR3 consists of 11 residues. The CDR3 coding sequence is TGTGCCTGGAGCCTCAACTACGAGCAGTACTTC. Its protein is CAWSLNYEQYF.